These T cell receptor beta chains were read from a single sample in a study of blood T cell repertoires in COVID-19. Repertoires were generated with immunoSEQ multiplex PCR, while TCRdb's copy carries only in-frame clones and drops some. The sample lists roughly 220,000 clones; approximately 80% were seen once. The sample was peripheral blood. The receptors derive from a woman aged 55-70 years who had recovered from COVID-19. Both conserved end residues are part of each CDR3. Fields, in order: J gene, clone size, D gene, V gene, CDR3 protein, CDR3 DNA. The D gene is left open where the match is weak. Some rows mark clone size as missing; the rest say once, few, many or name a class of expanded clone.

j_call: TRBJ2-7
clone_size: .
d_call: .
v_call: TRBV14
cdr3_aa: CASSQDSYEQYF
cdr3_nt: TGTGCCAGCAGCCAAGATTCATACGAGCAGTACTTC

j_call: TRBJ1-4
clone_size: few
d_call: TRBD1
v_call: TRBV5-6
cdr3_aa: CASSDPGTGTEKLFF
cdr3_nt: TGTGCCAGCAGCGACCCCGGGACAGGGACTGAAAAACTGTTTTTT

j_call: TRBJ2-7
clone_size: .
d_call: .
v_call: TRBV9
cdr3_aa: CASSVGTPSYEQYF
cdr3_nt: TGTGCCAGCAGCGTTGGGACACCCTCCTACGAGCAGTACTTC

j_call: TRBJ2-7
clone_size: .
d_call: .
v_call: TRBV5-5
cdr3_aa: CASLRRGISYEQYF
cdr3_nt: TGTGCCAGCTTACGGAGAGGGATTAGCTACGAGCAGTACTTC

j_call: TRBJ2-5
clone_size: .
d_call: .
v_call: TRBV28
cdr3_aa: CASSLLVEETQYF
cdr3_nt: TGTGCCAGCAGTTTATTGGTAGAAGAGACCCAGTACTTC

j_call: TRBJ2-2
clone_size: .
d_call: TRBD2
v_call: TRBV11-2
cdr3_aa: CASSSSGGAIGELFF
cdr3_nt: TGTGCCAGCAGCTCGAGCGGGGGGGCGATCGGGGAGCTGTTTTTT

j_call: TRBJ2-7
clone_size: .
d_call: TRBD1
v_call: TRBV5-6
cdr3_aa: CASSLSGTGGAYEQYF
cdr3_nt: TGTGCCAGCAGCTTGTCCGGGACAGGGGGGGCCTACGAGCAGTACTTC

j_call: TRBJ1-2
clone_size: .
d_call: TRBD1
v_call: TRBV2
cdr3_aa: CASSAGQDYGYTF
cdr3_nt: TGTGCCAGCAGTGCGGGACAGGACTATGGCTACACCTTC

j_call: TRBJ1-2
clone_size: .
d_call: .
v_call: TRBV27
cdr3_aa: CASSFSGVDGYTF
cdr3_nt: TGTGCCAGCAGCTTCTCGGGGGTAGATGGCTACACCTTC

j_call: TRBJ1-1
clone_size: .
d_call: TRBD1
v_call: TRBV4-3
cdr3_aa: CASSQDGQGETEAFF
cdr3_nt: TGCGCCAGCAGCCAAGACGGACAGGGGGAGACTGAAGCTTTCTTT

j_call: TRBJ1-1
clone_size: .
d_call: TRBD1
v_call: TRBV11-2
cdr3_aa: CASSLDNRGWTEAFF
cdr3_nt: TGTGCCAGCAGCTTAGACAACAGGGGGTGGACTGAAGCTTTCTTT

j_call: TRBJ1-1
clone_size: .
d_call: .
v_call: TRBV5-1
cdr3_aa: CASSLAFQMNTEAFF
cdr3_nt: TGCGCCAGCAGCTTGGCATTCCAGATGAACACTGAAGCTTTCTTT

j_call: TRBJ1-2
clone_size: .
d_call: .
v_call: TRBV6-5
cdr3_aa: CASRQRQGSYGYTF
cdr3_nt: TGTGCCAGCAGACAACGGCAGGGATCGTATGGCTACACCTTC

j_call: TRBJ1-6
clone_size: .
d_call: TRBD1
v_call: TRBV5-1
cdr3_aa: CASSLTGTGTPGGSPLHF
cdr3_nt: TGCGCCAGCAGCTTAACCGGGACAGGGACCCCGGGGGGCTCACCCCTCCACTTT

j_call: TRBJ1-2
clone_size: .
d_call: .
v_call: TRBV7-9
cdr3_aa: CASSLRAGDYGYTF
cdr3_nt: TGTGCCAGCAGCTTAAGGGCAGGGGATTATGGCTACACCTTC

j_call: TRBJ2-7
clone_size: .
d_call: .
v_call: TRBV6-5
cdr3_aa: CASSYGSEVYEQYF
cdr3_nt: TGTGCCAGCAGTTATGGCTCCGAGGTTTACGAGCAGTACTTC

j_call: TRBJ1-2
clone_size: .
d_call: .
v_call: TRBV6-1
cdr3_aa: CASSESGTYGYTF
cdr3_nt: TGTGCCAGCAGTGAAAGCGGCACCTATGGCTACACCTTC

j_call: TRBJ1-5
clone_size: .
d_call: .
v_call: TRBV19
cdr3_aa: CASSITGTGNQPQHF
cdr3_nt: TGTGCCAGTAGTATCACAGGGACGGGCAATCAGCCCCAGCATTTT

j_call: TRBJ1-6
clone_size: .
d_call: .
v_call: TRBV15
cdr3_aa: CATSRGGGYNSPLHF
cdr3_nt: TGTGCCACCAGCAGAGGGGGAGGCTATAATTCACCCCTCCACTTT

j_call: TRBJ2-3
clone_size: .
d_call: .
v_call: TRBV19
cdr3_aa: CASSPQGYSTDTQYF
cdr3_nt: TGTGCCAGTAGTCCCCAGGGATATAGCACAGATACGCAGTATTTT

j_call: TRBJ2-1
clone_size: .
d_call: .
v_call: TRBV11-2
cdr3_aa: CASSLVFRGTFNEQFF
cdr3_nt: TGTGCCAGCAGCTTAGTGTTCAGGGGCACTTTCAATGAGCAGTTCTTC

j_call: TRBJ2-1
clone_size: .
d_call: TRBD2
v_call: TRBV5-4
cdr3_aa: CASSPAPGLAGGPNEQFF
cdr3_nt: TGTGCCAGCAGCCCGGCACCGGGACTAGCGGGGGGGCCGAATGAGCAGTTCTTC

j_call: TRBJ1-6
clone_size: .
d_call: TRBD1
v_call: TRBV5-1
cdr3_aa: CASSRGQGRTSPLHF
cdr3_nt: TGCGCCAGCAGCCGCGGACAGGGGAGGACTTCACCCCTCCACTTT